The TCR beta chain under discussion was sequenced for a study of cytomegalovirus exposure and HLA in healthy donors. As for the study in general: In a previous analysis, 100 million to 140 million unique TCR beta sequences were found from 150 million to 200 million T cells.

PCR was performed using 60 Vbeta and 13 Jbeta primers. Sequencing used immunoSEQ multiplex PCR; TCRdb keeps in-frame clones, though not all of them. The sample shows about 180,000 clones, roughly three quarters of them seen only once. The CDR3 contains 16 residues. With 2 bases removed from V and 0 bases from J, the gap between germline ends came to 14 bases. In germline, CDR1 is GTSNPN, CDR2 SVGIG (reference sequence). The V and J genes are TRBV30 and TRBJ1-5, with D possibly being TRBD1 (6 bases). The sample consisted of PBMCs. The TCR originated in a woman in her twenties or thirties in good health and CMV-seropositive. The CDR3 region is CAWSQIGTFSNQPQHF. DNA for the CDR3: TGTGCCTGGAGTCAGATCGGGACATTTAGCAATCAGCCCCAGCATTTT.